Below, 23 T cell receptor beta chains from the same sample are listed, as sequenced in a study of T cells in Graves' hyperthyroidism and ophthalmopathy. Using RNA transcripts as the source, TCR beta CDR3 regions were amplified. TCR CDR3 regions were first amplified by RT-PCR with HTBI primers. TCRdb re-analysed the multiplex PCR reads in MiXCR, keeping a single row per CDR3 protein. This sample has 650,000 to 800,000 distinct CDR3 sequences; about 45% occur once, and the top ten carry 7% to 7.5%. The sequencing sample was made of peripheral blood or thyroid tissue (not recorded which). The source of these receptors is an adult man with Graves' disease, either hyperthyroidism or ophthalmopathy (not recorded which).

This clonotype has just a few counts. The CDR3 here is CASSQEPVTGELFF. The CDR3 nucleotides read TGCGCCAGCAGCCAAGAACCCGTCACCGGGGAGCTGTTTTTT. The rearrangement joins TRBV4-1 to TRBJ2-2; the D is unclear. The CDR3 totals 14 residues. V gave up 0 bases and J gave up 4 bases, with 6 bases separating them. Germline assignment: CDR1 MGHRA and CDR2 YSYEKL.

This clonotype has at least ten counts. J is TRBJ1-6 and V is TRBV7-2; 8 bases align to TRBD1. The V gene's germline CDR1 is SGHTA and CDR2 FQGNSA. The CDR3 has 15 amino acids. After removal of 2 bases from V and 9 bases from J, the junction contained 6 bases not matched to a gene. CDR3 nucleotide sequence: TGTGCCAGCAGCTTACTTGACAGGGGCCGTTCACCCCTCCACTTT. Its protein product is CASSLLDRGRSPLHF.

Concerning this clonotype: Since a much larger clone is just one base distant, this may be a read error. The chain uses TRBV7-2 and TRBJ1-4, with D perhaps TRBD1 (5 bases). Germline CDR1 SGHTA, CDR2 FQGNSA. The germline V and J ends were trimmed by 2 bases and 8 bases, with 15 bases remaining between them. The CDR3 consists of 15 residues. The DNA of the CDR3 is TGTGCCAGCAGCTTATTCACGGGGAAGGGGGAAAAACTGTTTTTT. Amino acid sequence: CASSLFTGKGEKLFF.

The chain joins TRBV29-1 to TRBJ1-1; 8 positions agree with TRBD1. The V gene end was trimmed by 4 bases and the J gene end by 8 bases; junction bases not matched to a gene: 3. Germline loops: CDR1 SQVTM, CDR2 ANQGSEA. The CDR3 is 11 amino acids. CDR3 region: CSVVDRVEAFF. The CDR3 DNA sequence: TGCAGCGTTGTGGACAGGGTCGAAGCTTTCTTT.

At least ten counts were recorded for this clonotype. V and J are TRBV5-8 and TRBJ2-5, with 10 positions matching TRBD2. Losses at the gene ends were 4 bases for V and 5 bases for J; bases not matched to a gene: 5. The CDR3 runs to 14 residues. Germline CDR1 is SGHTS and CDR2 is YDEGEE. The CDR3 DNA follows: TGTGCCAGCAGCGGCCGAGCGGGAGGGGAGACCCAGTACTTC. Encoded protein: CASSGRAGGETQYF.

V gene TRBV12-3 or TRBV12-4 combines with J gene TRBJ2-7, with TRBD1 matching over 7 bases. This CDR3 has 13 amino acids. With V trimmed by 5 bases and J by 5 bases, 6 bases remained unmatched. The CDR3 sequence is CASSAYQGDEQYF. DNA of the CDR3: TGTGCCAGCAGTGCGTATCAGGGGGACGAGCAGTACTTC.

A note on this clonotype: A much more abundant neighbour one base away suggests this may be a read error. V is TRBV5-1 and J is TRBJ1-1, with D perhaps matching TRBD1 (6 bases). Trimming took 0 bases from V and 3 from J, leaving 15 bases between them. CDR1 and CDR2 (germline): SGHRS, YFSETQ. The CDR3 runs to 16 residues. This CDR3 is CASSLGDNILYTEAFF. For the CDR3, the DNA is TGCGCCAGCAGCTTGGGGGACAACATATTGTACACTGAAGCTTTCTTT. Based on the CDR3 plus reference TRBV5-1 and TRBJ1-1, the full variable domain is KAGVTQTPRYLIKTRGQQVTLSCSPISGHRSVSWYQQTPGQGLQFLFEYFSETQRNKGNFPGRFSGRQFSNSRSEMNVSTLELGDSALYLCASSLGDNILYTEAFFGQGTRLTVV.

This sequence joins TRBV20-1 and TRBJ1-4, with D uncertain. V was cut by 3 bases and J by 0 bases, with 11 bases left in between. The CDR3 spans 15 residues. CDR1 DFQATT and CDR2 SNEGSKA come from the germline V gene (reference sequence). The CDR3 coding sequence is TGCAGTGCTAGGGTCCGGGCCACAACTAATGAAAAACTGTTTTTT. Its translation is CSARVRATTNEKLFF.

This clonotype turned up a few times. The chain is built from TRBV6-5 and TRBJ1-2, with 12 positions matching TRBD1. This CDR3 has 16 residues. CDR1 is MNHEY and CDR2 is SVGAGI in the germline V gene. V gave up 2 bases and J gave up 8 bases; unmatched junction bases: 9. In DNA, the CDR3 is TGTGCCAGCAGTTACACCCGGGACAGGGGGCTTGGGGGCTACACCTTC. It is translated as CASSYTRDRGLGGYTF.

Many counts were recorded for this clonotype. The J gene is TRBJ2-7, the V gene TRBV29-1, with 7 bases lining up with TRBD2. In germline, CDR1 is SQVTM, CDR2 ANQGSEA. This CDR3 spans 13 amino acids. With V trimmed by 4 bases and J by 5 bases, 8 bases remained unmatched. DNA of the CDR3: TGCAGCGTTGGCCAGCGGGACGGCCACGAGCAGTACTTC. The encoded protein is CSVGQRDGHEQYF.

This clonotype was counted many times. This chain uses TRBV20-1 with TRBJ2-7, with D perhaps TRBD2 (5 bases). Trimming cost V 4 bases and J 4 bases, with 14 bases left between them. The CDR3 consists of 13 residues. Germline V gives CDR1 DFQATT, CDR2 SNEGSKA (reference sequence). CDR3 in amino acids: CSAKRQALYEQYF. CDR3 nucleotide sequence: TGCAGTGCTAAGCGGCAAGCGTTGTACGAGCAGTACTTC.

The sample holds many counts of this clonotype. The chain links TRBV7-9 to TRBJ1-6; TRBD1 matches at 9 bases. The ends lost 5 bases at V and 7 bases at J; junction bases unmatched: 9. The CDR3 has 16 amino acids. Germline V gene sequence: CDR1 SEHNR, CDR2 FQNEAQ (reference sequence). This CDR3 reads CASSQYAGTGNSPLHF. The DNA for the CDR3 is TGTGCCAGCAGCCAATATGCCGGGACAGGGAATTCACCCCTCCACTTT.

CDR3 DNA sequence: TGTGCCAGCAGCCAGGACGGACTAGCGGGGGGACAAGAGACCCAGTACTTC. It encodes CASSQDGLAGGQETQYF. The rearrangement joins TRBV7-9 to TRBJ2-5, with 14 bases identical to TRBD2. Trimming took 5 bases from V and 2 from J; bases not matched to a gene: 7. The CDR3 is made up of 17 amino acids. Germline V gives CDR1 SEHNR, CDR2 FQNEAQ (reference sequence).

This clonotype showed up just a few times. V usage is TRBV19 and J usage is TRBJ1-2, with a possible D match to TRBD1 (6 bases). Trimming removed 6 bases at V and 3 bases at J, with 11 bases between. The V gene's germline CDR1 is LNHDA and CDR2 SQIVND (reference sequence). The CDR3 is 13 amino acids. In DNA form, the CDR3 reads TGTGCCAGTAGCCCGACAGGCTACTATGGCTACACCTTC. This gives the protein CASSPTGYYGYTF.

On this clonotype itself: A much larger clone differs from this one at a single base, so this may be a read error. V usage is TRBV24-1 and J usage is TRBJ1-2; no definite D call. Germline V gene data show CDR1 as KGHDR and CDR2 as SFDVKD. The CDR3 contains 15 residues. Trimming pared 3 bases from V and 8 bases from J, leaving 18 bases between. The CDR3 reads CATSDPTGKGWGYTF. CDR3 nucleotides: TGTGCCACCAGTGATCCCACCGGGAAGGGTTGGGGCTACACCTTC.

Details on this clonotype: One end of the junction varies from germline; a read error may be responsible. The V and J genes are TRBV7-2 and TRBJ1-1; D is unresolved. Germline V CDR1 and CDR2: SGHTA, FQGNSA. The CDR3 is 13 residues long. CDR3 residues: CAGSTTVNTEAFF. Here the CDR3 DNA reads TGTGCCGGCAGCACTACAGTGAACACTGAAGCTTTCTTT.

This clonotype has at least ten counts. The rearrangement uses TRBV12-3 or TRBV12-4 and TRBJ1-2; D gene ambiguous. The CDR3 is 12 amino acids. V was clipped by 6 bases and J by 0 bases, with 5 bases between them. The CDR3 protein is CASRDANYGYTF. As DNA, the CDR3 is TGTGCCAGCAGGGACGCTAACTATGGCTACACCTTC.

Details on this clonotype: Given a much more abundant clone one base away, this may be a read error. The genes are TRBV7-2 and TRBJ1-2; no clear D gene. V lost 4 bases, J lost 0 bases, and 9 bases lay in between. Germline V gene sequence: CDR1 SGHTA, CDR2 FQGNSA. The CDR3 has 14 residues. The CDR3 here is CASSSRMSNYGYTF. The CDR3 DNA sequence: TGTGCCAGCAGCTCCCGTATGTCTAACTATGGCTACACCTTC. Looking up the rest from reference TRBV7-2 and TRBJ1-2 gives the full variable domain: GAGVSQSPSNKVTEKGKDVELRCDPISGHTALYWYRQSLGQGLEFLIYFQGNSAPDKSGLPSDRFSAERTGGSVSTLTIQRTQQEDSAVYLCASSSRMSNYGYTFGSGTRLTVV.

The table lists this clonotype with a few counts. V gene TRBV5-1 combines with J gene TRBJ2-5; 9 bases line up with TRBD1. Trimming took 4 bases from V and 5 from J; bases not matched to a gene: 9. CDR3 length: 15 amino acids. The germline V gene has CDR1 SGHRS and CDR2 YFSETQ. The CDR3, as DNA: TGCGCCAGCAGCCCGGGACAGGGAAGGGGGGAGACCCAGTACTTC. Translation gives CASSPGQGRGETQYF.

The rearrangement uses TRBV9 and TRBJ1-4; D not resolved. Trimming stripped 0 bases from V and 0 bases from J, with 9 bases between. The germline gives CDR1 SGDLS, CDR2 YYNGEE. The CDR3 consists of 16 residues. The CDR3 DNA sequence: TGTGCCAGCAGCGTAGCTGAGGGAGCAACTAATGAAAAACTGTTTTTT. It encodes CASSVAEGATNEKLFF.

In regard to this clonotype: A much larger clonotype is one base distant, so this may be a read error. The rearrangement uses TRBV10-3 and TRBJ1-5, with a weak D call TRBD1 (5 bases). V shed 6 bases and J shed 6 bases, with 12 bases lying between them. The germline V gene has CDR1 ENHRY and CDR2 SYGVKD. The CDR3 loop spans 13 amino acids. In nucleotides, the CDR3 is TGTGCCATCAGGTTGGAGGGACGTCAGCCCCAGCATTTT. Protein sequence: CAIRLEGRQPQHF.

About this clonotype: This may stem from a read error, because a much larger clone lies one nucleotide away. This chain's CDR3 is CAISEDGGSKETQYF. The CDR3 bases are TGTGCCATCAGTGAGGACGGGGGGTCCAAAGAGACCCAGTACTTC. The genes are TRBV6-1 and TRBJ2-5; 7 nucleotides agree with TRBD2. Germline assignment: CDR1 MNHNS and CDR2 SASEGT. This CDR3 spans 15 amino acids.

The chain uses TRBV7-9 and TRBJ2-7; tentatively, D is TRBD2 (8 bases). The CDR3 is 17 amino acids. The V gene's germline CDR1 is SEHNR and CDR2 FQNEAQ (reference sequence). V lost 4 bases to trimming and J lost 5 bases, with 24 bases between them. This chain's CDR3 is CASSSNRRGPAGDEQYF. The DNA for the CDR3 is TGTGCCAGCAGCTCCAATCGGAGGGGGCCAGCGGGGGACGAGCAGTACTTC.